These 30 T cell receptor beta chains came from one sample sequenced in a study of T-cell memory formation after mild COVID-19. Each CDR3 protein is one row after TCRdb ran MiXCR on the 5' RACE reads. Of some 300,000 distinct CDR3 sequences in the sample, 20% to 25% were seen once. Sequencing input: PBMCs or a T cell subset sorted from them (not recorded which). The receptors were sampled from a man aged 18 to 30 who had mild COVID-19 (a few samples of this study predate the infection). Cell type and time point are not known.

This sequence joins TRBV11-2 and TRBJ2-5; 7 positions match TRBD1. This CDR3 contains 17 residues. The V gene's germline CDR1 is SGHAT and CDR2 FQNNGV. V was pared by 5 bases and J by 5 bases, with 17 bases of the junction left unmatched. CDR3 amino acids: CASSPFRDSQSRETQYF. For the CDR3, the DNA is TGTGCCAGCAGCCCATTCCGGGACAGTCAATCCCGGGAGACCCAGTACTTC. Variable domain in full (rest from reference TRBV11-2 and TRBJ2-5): EAGVAQSPRYKIIEKRQSVAFWCNPISGHATLYWYQQILGQGPKLLIQFQNNGVVDDSQLPKDRFSAERLKGVDSTLKIQPAKLEDSAVYLCASSPFRDSQSRETQYFGPGTRLLVL.

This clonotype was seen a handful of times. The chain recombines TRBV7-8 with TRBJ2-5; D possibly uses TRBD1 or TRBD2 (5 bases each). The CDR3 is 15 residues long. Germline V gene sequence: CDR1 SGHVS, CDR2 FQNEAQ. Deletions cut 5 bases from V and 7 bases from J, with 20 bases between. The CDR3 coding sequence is TGTGCCAGCAGCCCGGGGACCCATAATGTAGGGACCCAGTACTTC. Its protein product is CASSPGTHNVGTQYF.

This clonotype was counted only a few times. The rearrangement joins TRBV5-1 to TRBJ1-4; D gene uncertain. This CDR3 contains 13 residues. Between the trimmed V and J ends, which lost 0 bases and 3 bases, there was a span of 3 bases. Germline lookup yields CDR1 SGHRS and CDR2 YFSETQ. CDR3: CASSLGSNEKLFF. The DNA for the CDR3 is TGCGCCAGCAGCTTGGGCTCTAATGAAAAACTGTTTTTT. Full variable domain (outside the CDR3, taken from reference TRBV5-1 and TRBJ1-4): KAGVTQTPRYLIKTRGQQVTLSCSPISGHRSVSWYQQTPGQGLQFLFEYFSETQRNKGNFPGRFSGRQFSNSRSEMNVSTLELGDSALYLCASSLGSNEKLFFGSGTQLSVL.

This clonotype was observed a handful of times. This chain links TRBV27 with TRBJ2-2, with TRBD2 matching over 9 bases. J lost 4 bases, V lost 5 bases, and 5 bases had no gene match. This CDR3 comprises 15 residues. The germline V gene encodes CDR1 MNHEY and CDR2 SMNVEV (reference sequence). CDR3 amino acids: CASSITLAGTGELFF. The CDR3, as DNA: TGTGCCAGCAGTATCACACTAGCGGGCACCGGGGAGCTGTTTTTT.

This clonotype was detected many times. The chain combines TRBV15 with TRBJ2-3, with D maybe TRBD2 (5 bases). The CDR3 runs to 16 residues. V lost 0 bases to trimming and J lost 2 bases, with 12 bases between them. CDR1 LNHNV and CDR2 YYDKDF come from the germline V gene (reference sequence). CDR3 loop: CATSRDEGRVTDTQYF. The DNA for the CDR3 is TGTGCCACCAGCAGAGATGAAGGGAGAGTCACAGATACGCAGTATTTT. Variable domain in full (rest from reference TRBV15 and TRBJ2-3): DAMVIQNPRYQVTQFGKPVTLSCSQTLNHNVMYWYQQKSSQAPKLLFHYYDKDFNNEADTPDNFQSRRPNTSFCFLDIRSPGLGDTAMYLCATSRDEGRVTDTQYFGPGTRLTVL.

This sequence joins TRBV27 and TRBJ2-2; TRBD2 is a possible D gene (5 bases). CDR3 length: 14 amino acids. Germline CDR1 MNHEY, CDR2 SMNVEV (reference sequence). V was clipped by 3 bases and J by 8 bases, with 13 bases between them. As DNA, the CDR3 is TGTGCCAGCAGTTTTCGGGGATTTCAGGGGGAGCTGTTTTTT. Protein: CASSFRGFQGELFF.

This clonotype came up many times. The CDR3 sequence is CASSVGGAALKSSYNEQFF. CDR3 DNA: TGTGCCAGCAGCGTAGGTGGGGCCGCCCTAAAAAGCTCCTACAATGAGCAGTTCTTC. The chain uses TRBV9 and TRBJ2-1; D may be TRBD1 (5 bases). CDR1 is SGDLS and CDR2 is YYNGEE in the germline V gene. The CDR3 is 19 residues long. The ends were cut back, 0 bases at V and 0 bases at J, with 19 bases in the middle.

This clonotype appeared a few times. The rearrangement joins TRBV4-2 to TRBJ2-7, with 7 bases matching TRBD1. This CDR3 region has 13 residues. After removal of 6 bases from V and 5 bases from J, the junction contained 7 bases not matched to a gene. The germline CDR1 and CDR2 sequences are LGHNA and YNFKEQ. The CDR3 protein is CASSSTGSHEQYF. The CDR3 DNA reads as TGTGCCAGCAGTTCGACAGGGTCCCACGAGCAGTACTTC.

CDR3 protein: CASSWDRGEGNEQFF. The CDR3 DNA follows: TGTGCCAGCAGCTGGGACAGGGGTGAGGGCAATGAGCAGTTCTTC. V usage is TRBV9 and J usage is TRBJ2-1, with 10 bases aligning to TRBD1. CDR1 is SGDLS and CDR2 is YYNGEE in the germline V gene. The CDR3 length is 15 residues. Trimming removed 4 bases from V and 6 bases from J; junction bases left unmatched: 7.

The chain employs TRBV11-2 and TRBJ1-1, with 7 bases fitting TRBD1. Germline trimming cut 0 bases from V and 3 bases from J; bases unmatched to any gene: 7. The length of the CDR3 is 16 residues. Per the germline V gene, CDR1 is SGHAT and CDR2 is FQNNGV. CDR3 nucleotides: TGTGCCAGCAGCTTAGAAAACAGGGGTCCGCACACTGAAGCTTTCTTT. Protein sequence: CASSLENRGPHTEAFF.

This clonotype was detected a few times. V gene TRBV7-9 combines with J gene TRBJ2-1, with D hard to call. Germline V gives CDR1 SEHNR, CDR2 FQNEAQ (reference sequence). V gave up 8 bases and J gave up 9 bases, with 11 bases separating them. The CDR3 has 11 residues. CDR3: CASERVGEQFF. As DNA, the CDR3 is TGTGCCAGCGAAAGGGTCGGTGAGCAGTTCTTC.

CDR3 sequence: CAITQGDDTGELFF. The CDR3 coding sequence is TGTGCCATCACGCAGGGGGATGACACCGGGGAGCTGTTTTTT. The chain links TRBV10-3 to TRBJ2-2, with TRBD1 identical over 7 bases. V dropped 7 bases and J dropped 3; count of bases not matched to a gene: 5. From germline, CDR1 is ENHRY and CDR2 SYGVKD. CDR3 length: 14 amino acids.

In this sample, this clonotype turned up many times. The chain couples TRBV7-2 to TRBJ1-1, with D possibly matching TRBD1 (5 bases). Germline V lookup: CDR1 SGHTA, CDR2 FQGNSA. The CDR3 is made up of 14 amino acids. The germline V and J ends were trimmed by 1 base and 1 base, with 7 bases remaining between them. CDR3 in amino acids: CASSLVGENTEAFF. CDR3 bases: TGTGCCAGCAGCTTAGTGGGGGAGAACACTGAAGCTTTCTTT. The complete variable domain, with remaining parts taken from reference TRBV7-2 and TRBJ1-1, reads GAGVSQSPSNKVTEKGKDVELRCDPISGHTALYWYRQSLGQGLEFLIYFQGNSAPDKSGLPSDRFSAERTGGSVSTLTIQRTQQEDSAVYLCASSLVGENTEAFFGQGTRLTVV.

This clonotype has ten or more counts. The CDR3 DNA sequence: TGTGCCACCAGCAGGGGAGAGGAGCCCAAAAACATTCAGTACTTC. Translated: CATSRGEEPKNIQYF. This chain joins TRBV15 and TRBJ2-4; D perhaps matches TRBD2 (5 bases). This CDR3 is 15 amino acids long. The V end lost 3 bases, the J end lost 2 bases, and 11 bases lay between the germline ends. CDR1 is LNHNV and CDR2 is YYDKDF in the germline V gene (reference sequence). The full variable domain, completed using reference TRBV15 and TRBJ2-4, is DAMVIQNPRYQVTQFGKPVTLSCSQTLNHNVMYWYQQKSSQAPKLLFHYYDKDFNNEADTPDNFQSRRPNTSFCFLDIRSPGLGDTAMYLCATSRGEEPKNIQYFGAGTRLSVL.

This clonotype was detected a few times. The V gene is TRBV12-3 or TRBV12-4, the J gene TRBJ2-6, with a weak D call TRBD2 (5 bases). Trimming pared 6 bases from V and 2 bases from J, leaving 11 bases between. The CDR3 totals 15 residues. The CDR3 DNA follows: TGTGCCAGCAGCACCTACGGGGCTGGGGCCAACGTCCTGACTTTC. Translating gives CASSTYGAGANVLTF.

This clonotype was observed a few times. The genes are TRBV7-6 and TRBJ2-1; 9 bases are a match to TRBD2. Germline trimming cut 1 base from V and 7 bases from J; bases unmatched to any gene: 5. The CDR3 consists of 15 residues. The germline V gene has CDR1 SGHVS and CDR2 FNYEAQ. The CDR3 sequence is CASSLVAGAGNEQFF. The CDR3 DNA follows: TGTGCCAGCAGCTTAGTAGCGGGGGCAGGGAATGAGCAGTTCTTC.

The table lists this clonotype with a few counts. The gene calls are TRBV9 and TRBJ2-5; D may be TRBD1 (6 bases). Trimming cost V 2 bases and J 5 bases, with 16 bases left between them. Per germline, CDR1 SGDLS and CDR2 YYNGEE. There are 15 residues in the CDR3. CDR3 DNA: TGTGCCAGCAGCGTGACCCAGGGGATCGGGGAGACCCAGTACTTC. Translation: CASSVTQGIGETQYF.

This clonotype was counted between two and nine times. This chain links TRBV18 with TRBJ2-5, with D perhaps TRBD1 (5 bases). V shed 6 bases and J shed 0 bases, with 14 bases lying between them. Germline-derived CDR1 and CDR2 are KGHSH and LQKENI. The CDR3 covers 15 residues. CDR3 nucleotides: TGTGCCAGCTCCCTCGAGACAGCGTACCAAGAGACCCAGTACTTC. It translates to CASSLETAYQETQYF.

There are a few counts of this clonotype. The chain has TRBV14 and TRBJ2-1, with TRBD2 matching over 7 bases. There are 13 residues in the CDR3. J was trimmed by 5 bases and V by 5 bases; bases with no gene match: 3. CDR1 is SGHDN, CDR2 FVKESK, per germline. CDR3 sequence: CASSGGTNNEQFF. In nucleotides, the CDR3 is TGTGCCAGCAGCGGCGGGACTAACAATGAGCAGTTCTTC. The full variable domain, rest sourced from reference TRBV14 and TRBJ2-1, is EAGVTQFPSHSVIEKGQTVTLRCDPISGHDNLYWYRRVMGKEIKFLLHFVKESKQDESGMPNNRFLAERTGGTYSTLKVQPAELEDSGVYFCASSGGTNNEQFFGPGTRLTVL.

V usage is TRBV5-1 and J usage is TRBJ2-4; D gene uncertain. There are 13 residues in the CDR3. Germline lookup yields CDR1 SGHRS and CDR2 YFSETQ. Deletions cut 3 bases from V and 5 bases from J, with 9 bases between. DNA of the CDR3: TGCGCCAGCAGCTACGGTGCCCAAAACATTCAGTACTTC. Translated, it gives CASSYGAQNIQYF.

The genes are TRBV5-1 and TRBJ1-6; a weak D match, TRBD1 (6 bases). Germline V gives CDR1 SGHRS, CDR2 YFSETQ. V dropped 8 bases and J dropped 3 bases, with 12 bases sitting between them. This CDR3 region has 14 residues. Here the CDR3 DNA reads TGCGCCAGTGCAGGGGACGTCTATAATTCACCCCTCCACTTT. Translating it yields CASAGDVYNSPLHF.

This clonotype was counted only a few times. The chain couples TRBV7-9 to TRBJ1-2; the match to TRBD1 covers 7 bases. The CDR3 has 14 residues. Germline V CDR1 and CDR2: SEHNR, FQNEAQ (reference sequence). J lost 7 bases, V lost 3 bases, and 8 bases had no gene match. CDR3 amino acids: CASSFPTGVAGYTF. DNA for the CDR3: TGTGCCAGCAGCTTCCCCACAGGGGTTGCTGGCTACACCTTC.

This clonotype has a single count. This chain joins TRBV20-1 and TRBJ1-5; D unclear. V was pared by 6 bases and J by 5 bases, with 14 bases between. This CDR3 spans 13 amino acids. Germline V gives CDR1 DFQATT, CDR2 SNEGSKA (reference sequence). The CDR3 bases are TGCAGTGCCCCGACCGACATCGATCAGCCCCAGCATTTT. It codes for CSAPTDIDQPQHF.

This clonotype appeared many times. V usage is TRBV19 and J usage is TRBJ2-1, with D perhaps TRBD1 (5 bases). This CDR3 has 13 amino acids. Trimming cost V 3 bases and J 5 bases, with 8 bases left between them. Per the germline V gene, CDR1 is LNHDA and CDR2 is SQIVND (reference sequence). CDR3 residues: CASSIRVNNEQFF. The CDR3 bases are TGTGCCAGTAGTATCAGGGTTAACAATGAGCAGTTCTTC.

This CDR3 is CASSPGGQGATYEQYF. Here the CDR3 DNA reads TGCGCCAGCAGCCCGGGGGGACAGGGGGCTACATACGAGCAGTACTTC. The chain uses TRBV4-1 and TRBJ2-7; 12 bases are shared with TRBD1. The germline V gene encodes CDR1 MGHRA and CDR2 YSYEKL. CDR3 size: 16 residues. With V trimmed by 4 bases and J by 4 bases, 8 bases remained unmatched.

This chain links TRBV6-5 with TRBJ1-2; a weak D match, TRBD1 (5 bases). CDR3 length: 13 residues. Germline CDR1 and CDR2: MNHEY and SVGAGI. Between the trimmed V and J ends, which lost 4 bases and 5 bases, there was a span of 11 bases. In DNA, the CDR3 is TGTGCCAGCAGTTTTACAGGTTTTTATGGCTACACCTTC. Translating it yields CASSFTGFYGYTF.

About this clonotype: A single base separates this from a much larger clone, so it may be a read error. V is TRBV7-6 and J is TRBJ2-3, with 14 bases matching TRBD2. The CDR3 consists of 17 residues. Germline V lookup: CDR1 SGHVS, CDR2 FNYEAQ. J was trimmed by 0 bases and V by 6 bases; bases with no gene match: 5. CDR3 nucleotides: TGTGCCAGCAGTCAGGGACTAGCGGGAGATAGCACAGATACGCAGTATTTT. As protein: CASSQGLAGDSTDTQYF.

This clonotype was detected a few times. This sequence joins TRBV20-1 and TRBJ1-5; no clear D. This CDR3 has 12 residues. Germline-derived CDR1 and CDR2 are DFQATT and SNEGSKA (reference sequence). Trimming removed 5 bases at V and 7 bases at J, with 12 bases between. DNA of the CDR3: TGCAGTGCTGCAGGCGGCCCCCAGCCCCAGCATTTT. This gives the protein CSAAGGPQPQHF.

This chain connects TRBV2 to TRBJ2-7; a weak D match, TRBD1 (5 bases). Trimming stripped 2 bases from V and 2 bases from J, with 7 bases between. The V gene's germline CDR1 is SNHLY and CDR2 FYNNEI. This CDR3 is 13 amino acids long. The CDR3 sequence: CASSEQGPYEQYF. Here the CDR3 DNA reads TGTGCCAGCAGTGAACAGGGCCCCTACGAGCAGTACTTC.

DNA of the CDR3: TGTGCCAGCAGCTCCCCATATCAGCCCCAGCATTTT. Protein: CASSSPYQPQHF. V and J are TRBV7-2 and TRBJ1-5, with D unclear. The length of the CDR3 is 12 residues. The germline CDR1 and CDR2 sequences are SGHTA and FQGNSA. The V end was cut by 4 bases, the J end by 5 bases, with 6 bases between.